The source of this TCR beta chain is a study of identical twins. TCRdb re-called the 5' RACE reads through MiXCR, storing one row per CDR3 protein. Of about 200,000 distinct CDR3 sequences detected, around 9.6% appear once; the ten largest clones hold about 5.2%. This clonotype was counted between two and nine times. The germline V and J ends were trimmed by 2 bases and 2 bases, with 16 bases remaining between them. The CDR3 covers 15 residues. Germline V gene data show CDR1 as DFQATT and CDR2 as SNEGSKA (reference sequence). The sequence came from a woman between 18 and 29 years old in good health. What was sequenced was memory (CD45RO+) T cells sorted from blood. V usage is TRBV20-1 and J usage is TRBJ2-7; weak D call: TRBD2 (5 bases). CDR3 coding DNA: TGCAGTGCTAGATCAGGAGGAAAGGTCACCTACGAGCAGTACTTC. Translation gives CSARSGGKVTYEQYF.